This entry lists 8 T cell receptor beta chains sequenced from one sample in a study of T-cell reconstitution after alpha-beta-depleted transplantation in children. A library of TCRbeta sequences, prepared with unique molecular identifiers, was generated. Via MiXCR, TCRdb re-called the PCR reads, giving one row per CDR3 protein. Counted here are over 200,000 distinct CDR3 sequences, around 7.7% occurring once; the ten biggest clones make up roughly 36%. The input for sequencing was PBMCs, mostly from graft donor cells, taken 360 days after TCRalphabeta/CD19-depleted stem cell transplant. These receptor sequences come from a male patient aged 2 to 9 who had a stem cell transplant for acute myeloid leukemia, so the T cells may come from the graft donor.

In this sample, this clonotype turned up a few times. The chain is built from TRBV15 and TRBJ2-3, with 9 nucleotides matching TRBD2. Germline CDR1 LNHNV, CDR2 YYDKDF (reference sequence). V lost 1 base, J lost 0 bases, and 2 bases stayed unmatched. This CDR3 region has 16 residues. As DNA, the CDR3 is TGTGCCACCAGCAGAGGAGCGGGAGGAAGCACAGATACGCAGTATTTT. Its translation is CATSRGAGGSTDTQYF.

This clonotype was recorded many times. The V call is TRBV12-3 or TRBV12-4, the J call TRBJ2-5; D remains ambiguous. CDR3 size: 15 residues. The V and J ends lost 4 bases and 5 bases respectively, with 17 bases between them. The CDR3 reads CASSSRWLETETQYF. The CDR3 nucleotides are TGTGCCAGCAGTTCTCGGTGGCTAGAAACGGAGACCCAGTACTTC.

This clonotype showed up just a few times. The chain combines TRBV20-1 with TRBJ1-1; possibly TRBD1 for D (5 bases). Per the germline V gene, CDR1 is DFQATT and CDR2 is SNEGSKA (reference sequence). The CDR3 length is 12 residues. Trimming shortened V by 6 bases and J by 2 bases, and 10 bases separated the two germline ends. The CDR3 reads CSAGQVNTEAFF. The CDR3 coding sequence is TGCAGTGCGGGGCAGGTAAACACTGAAGCTTTCTTT.

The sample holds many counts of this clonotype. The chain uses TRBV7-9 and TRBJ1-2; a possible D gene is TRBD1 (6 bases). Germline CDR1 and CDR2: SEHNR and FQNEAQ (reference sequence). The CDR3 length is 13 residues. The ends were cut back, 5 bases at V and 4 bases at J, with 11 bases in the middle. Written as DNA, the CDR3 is TGTGCCAGCAGCCGGACAGCCATCTATGGCTACACCTTC. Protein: CASSRTAIYGYTF.

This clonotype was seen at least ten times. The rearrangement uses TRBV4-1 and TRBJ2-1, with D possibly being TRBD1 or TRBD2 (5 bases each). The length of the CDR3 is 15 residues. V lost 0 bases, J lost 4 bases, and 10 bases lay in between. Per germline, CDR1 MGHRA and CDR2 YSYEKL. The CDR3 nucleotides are TGCGCCAGCAGCCAAGAAGGGACCGAATACAATGAGCAGTTCTTC. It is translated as CASSQEGTEYNEQFF.

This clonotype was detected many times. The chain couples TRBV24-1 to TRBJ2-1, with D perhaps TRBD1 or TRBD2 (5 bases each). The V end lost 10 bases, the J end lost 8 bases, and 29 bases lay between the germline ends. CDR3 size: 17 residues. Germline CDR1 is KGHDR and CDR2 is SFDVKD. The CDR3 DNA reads TGTGCCACAGACACCCAACCAGGGCCAGGAGGAGTTCATGAGCAGTTCTTC. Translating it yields CATDTQPGPGGVHEQFF.

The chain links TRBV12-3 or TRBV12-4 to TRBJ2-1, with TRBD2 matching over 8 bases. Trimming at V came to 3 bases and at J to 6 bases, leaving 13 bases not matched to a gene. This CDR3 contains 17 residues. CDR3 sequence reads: CASSLRRGGRPANEQFF. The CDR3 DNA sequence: TGTGCCAGCAGTTTGCGACGGGGGGGCCGGCCTGCCAATGAGCAGTTCTTC.

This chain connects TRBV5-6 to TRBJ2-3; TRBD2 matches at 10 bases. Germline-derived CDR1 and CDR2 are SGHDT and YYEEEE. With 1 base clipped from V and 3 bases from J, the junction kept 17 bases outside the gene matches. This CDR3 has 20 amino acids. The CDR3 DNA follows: TGTGCCAGCAGCTTGTCGCCCTTTTTTTTCCTAGCGGGGGTGACAGATACGCAGTATTTT. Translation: CASSLSPFFFLAGVTDTQYF.